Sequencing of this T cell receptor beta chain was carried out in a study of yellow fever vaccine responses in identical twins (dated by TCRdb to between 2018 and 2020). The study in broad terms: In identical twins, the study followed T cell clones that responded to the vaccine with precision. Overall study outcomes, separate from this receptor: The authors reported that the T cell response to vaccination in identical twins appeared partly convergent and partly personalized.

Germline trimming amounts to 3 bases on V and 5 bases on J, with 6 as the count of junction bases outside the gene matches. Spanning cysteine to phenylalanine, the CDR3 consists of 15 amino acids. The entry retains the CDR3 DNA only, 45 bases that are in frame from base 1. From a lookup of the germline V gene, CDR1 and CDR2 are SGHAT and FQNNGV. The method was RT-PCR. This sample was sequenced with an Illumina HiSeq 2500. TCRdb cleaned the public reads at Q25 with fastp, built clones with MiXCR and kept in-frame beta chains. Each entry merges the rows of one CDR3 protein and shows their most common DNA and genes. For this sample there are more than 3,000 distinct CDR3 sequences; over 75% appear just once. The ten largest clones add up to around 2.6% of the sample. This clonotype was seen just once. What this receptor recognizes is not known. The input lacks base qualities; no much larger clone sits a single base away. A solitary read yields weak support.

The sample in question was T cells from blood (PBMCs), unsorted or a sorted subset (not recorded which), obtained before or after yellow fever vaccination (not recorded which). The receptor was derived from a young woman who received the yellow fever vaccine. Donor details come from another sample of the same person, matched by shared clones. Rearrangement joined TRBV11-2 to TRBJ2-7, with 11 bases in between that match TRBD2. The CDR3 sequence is CASSLVAGGFDEQYF. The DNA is TGTGCCAGCAGCTTGGTAGCGGGAGGGTTTGACGAGCAGTACTTC. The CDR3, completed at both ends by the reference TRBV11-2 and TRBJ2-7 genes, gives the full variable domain EAGVAQSPRYKIIEKRQSVAFWCNPISGHATLYWYQQILGQGPKLLIQFQNNGVVDDSQLPKDRFSAERLKGVDSTLKIQPAKLEDSAVYLCASSLVAGGFDEQYFGPGTRLTVT.